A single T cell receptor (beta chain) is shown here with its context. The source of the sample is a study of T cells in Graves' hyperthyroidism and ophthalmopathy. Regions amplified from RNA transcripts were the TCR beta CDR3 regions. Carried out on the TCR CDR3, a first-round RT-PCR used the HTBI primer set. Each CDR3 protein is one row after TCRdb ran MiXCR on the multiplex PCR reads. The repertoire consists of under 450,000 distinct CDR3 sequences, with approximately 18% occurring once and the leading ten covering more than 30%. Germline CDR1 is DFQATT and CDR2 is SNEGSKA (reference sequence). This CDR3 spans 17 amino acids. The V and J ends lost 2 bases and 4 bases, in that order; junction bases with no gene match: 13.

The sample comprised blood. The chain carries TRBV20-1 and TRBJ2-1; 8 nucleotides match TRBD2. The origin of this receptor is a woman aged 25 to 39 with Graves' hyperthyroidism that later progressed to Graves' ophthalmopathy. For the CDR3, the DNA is TGCAGTGCTAGAATAGCGGGAAGAACAACCCTTTACAATGAGCAGTTCTTC. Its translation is CSARIAGRTTLYNEQFF.